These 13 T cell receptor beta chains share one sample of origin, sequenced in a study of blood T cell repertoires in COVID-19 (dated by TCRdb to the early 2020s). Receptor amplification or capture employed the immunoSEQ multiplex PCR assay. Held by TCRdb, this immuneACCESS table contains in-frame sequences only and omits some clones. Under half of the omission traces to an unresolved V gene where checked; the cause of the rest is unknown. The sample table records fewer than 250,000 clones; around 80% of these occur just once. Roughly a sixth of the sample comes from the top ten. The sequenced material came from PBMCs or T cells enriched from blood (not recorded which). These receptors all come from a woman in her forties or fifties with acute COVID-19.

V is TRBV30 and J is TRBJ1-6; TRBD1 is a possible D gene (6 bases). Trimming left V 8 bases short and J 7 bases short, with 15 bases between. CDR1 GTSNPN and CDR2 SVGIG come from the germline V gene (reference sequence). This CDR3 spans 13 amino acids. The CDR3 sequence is CASSGALNSPLHF. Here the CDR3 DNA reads TGTGCCAGTTCAGGGGCACTAAATTCACCCCTCCACTTT.

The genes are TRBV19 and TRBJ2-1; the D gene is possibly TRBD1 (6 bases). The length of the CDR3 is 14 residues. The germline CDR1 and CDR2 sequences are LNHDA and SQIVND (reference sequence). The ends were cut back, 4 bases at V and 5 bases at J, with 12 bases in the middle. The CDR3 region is CASSSYGQNNEQFF. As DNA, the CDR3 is TGTGCCAGTAGTAGCTACGGACAGAACAATGAGCAGTTCTTC. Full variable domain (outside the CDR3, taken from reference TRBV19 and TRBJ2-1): DGGITQSPKYLFRKEGQNVTLSCEQNLNHDAMYWYRQDPGQGLRLIYYSQIVNDFQKGDIAEGYSVSREKKESFPLTVTSAQKNPTAFYLCASSSYGQNNEQFFGPGTRLTVL.

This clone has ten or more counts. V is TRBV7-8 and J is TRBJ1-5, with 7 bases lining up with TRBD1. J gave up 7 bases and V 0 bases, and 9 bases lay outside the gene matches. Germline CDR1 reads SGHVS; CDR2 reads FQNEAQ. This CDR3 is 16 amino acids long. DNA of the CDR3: TGTGCCAGCAGCTTAGCGTATGGGACAGACCAGCAGCCCCAGCATTTT. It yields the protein CASSLAYGTDQQPQHF.

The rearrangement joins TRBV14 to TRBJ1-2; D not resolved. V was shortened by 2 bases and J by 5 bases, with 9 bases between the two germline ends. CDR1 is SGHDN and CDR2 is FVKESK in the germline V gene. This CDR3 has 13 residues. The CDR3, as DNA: TGTGCCAGCAGCCAATTACAGTCGTATGGCTACACCTTC. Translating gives CASSQLQSYGYTF.

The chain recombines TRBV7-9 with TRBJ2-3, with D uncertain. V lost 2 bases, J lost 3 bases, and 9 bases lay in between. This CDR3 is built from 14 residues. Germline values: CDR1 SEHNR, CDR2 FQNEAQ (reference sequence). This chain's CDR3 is CASSLILPTDTQYF. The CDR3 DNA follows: TGTGCCAGCAGCTTAATCCTACCGACAGATACGCAGTATTTT.

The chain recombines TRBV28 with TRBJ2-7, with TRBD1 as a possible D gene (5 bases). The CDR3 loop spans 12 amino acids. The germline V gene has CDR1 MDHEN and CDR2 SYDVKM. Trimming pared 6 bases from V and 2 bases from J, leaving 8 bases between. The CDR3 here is CASRGRAYEQYV. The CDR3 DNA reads TGTGCCAGCAGGGGCAGGGCCTACGAGCAGTACGTC.

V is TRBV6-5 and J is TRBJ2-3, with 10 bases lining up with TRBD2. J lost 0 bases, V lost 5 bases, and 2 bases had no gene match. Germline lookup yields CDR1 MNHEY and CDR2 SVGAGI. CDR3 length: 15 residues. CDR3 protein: CASSQRGGSTDTQYF. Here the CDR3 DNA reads TGTGCCAGCAGTCAGCGGGGGGGGAGCACAGATACGCAGTATTTT.

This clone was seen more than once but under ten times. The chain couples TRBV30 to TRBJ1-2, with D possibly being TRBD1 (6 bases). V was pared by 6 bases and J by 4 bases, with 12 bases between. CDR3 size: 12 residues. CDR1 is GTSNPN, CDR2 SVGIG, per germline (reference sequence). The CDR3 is CACNREGYGYTF. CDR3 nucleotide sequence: TGTGCCTGCAACAGGGAAGGCTATGGCTACACCTTC.

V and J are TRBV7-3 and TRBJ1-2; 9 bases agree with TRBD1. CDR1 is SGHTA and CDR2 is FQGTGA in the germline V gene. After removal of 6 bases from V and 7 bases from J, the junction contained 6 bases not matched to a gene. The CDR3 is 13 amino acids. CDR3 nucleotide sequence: TGTGCCAGCAGTTTTGACAGGGGGTCTGGCTACACCTTC. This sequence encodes CASSFDRGSGYTF.

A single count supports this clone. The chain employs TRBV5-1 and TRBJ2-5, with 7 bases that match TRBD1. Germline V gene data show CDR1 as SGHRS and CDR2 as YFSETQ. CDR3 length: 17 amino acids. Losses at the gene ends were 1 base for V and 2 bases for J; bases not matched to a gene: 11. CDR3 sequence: CASSLFGTVKFQETQYF. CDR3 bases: TGCGCCAGCAGCTTGTTCGGGACAGTAAAATTTCAAGAGACCCAGTACTTC.

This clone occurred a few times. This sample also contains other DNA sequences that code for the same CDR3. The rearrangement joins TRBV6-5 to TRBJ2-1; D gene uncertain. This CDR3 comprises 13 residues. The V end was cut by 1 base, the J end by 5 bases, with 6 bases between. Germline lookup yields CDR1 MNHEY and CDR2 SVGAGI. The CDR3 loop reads CASSYLSDNEQFF. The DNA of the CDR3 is TGTGCCAGCAGTTACTTATCGGACAATGAGCAGTTCTTC.

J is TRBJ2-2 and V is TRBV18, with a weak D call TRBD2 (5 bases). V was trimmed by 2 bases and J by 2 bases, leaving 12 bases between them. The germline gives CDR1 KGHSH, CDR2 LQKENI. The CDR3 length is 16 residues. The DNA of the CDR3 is TGTGCCAGCTCACCATTAGGAACGGGAAACACCGGGGAGCTGTTTTTT. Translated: CASSPLGTGNTGELFF. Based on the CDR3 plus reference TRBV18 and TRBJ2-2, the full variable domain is NAGVMQNPRHLVRRRGQEARLRCSPMKGHSHVYWYRQLPEEGLKFMVYLQKENIIDESGMPKERFSAEFPKEGPSILRIQQVVRGDSAAYFCASSPLGTGNTGELFFGEGSRLTVL.

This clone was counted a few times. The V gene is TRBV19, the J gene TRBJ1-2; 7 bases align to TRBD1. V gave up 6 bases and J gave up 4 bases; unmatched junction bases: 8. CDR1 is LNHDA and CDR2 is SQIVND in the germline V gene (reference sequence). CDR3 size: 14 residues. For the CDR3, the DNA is TGTGCCAGTAGATCTAGACAGGGCCTCTATGGCTACACCTTC. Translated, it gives CASRSRQGLYGYTF.